This T cell receptor beta chain was obtained from a study of human T cells and chemical hapten exposure. Time point in this sample: patch test 1, 2 weeks after DPC sensitization. The treatment: therapeutic diphenylcyclopropenone sensitization with weekly scalp DPC. Trimming took off 5 bases at V and 6 bases at J, with 13 bases between the two ends. This CDR3 spans 14 amino acids. Germline CDR1 reads KGHDR; CDR2 reads SFDVKD. This clonotype has a count of ten or more. In the original analysis: Per-sample TCR counts ranged from roughly 20,000 to 750,000, median roughly 96,000. TCRdb reanalysed the RACE reads using MiXCR and keeps one entry per CDR3 protein. The V and J calls were not made by the authors but by TCRdb's processing. The table records fewer than 500,000 distinct CDR3 sequences, approximately 5% of them present only once.

The sequences come from whole blood, collected in connection with sensitization to the hapten diphenylcyclopropenone (DPC). The chain employs TRBV24-1 and TRBJ2-1, with D possibly matching TRBD1 (5 bases). This receptor was obtained from a woman in her forties or fifties with alopecia areata. Some clones in this sample may be carry-over from other donors' samples. CDR3 DNA: TGTGCCACCAGTGCGCTCGACAGACGCAATGAGCAGTTCTTC. As protein: CATSALDRRNEQFF.